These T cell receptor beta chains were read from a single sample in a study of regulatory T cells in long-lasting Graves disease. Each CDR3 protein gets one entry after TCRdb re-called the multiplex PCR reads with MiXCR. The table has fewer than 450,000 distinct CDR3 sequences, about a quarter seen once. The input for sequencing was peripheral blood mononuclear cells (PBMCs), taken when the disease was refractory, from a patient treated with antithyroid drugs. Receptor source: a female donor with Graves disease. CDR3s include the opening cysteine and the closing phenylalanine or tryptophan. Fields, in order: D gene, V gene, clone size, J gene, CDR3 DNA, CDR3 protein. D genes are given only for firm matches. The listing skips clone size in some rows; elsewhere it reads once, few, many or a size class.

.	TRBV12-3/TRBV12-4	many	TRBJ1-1	TGTGCCAGCAGTGGATACTTGAGGGGGAGGGACACTGAAGCTTTCTTT	CASSGYLRGRDTEAFF
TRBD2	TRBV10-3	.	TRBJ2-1	TGTGCCATCAGAAGCGGGATCTATGAGCAGTTCTTC	CAIRSGIYEQFF
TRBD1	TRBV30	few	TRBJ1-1	TGTGCCTGGACCCCGGGACAGGGGGACACTGAAGCTTTCTTT	CAWTPGQGDTEAFF
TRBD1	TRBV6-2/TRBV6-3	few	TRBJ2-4	TGTGCCAGCAGTTATGGGGCCGGACAGGGGAACATTCAGTACTTC	CASSYGAGQGNIQYF
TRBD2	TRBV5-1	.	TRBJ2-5	TGCGCCAGCAGCTTGCGGGCGGGAGGAAAGCTAGAGACCCAGTACTTC	CASSLRAGGKLETQYF
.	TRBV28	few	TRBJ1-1	TGTGCCAGCAGTCGCGGGGACGGGCAGGGGTTTGTCGCTTTCTTT	CASSRGDGQGFVAFF
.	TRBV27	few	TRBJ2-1	TGTGCCAGCAGTTTTGGAAGGGGCGGGCGCCTCTCCTACAATGAGCAGTTCTTC	CASSFGRGGRLSYNEQFF
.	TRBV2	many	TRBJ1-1	TGTGCCAGCAGCACAGCTCCGTACACTGAAGCTTTCTTT	CASSTAPYTEAFF
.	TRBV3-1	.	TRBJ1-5	TGTGCCAGCAGCCAAGATAGGACTCAGCCCCAGCATTTT	CASSQDRTQPQHF
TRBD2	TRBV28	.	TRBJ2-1	TGTGCCAGCAGCGCTAGCGGGAGAGCCCAGTTCTTC	CASSASGRAQFF
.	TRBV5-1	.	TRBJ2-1	TGCGCCGGCAGCTCCTTAAAGGACAATGAGCAGTTCTTC	CAGSSLKDNEQFF
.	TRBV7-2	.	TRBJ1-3	TGTGCCAGCAGCCCCTCTGGGGAGTTCTCTGGAAACACCATATATTTT	CASSPSGEFSGNTIYF
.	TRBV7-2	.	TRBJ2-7	TGTGCCAGCAGTCCAATTGCCGGGTTGGGGGCTGGGGAGCAGTACTTC	CASSPIAGLGAGEQYF
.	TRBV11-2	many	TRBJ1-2	TGTGCCAGCAGCTTAGTCCCTCGGGGTGGCTACACCTTC	CASSLVPRGGYTF
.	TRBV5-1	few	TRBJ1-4	TGCGCCAGCAGCGGCCCGGGAAATGAAAAACTGTTTTTT	CASSGPGNEKLFF
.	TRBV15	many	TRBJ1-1	TGTGCCACCAGCAGAGATGTTATCGGGGGCACTGAAGCTTTCTTT	CATSRDVIGGTEAFF
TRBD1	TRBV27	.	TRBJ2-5	TGTGCCAGCAGTTTACGTCCGACAGGGGGCCGGGAGACCCAGTACTTC	CASSLRPTGGRETQYF
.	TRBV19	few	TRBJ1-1	TGTGCCAGTAGTTCCGACGACAGGAGCCACGGGGGAGCTTTCTTT	CASSSDDRSHGGAFF
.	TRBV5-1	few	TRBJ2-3	TGCGCCAGCAGCTTGCAATGGGGTCCAGATACGCAGTATTTT	CASSLQWGPDTQYF
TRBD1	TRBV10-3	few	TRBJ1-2	TGTGCCATAGACCGGGACAGTGATTATGGCTACACCTTC	CAIDRDSDYGYTF
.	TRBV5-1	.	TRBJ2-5	TGCGCCAGCAGCTTGGAGGGCAGTTGGCAAGAGACCCAGTACTTC	CASSLEGSWQETQYF
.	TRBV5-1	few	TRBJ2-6	TGCGCCAGCAGCGGTCCACAGGGAACCAACGTCCTGACTTTC	CASSGPQGTNVLTF
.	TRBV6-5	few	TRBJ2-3	TGTGCCAGCAGTTACTCGACGAGCGGGGATACGCAGTATTTT	CASSYSTSGDTQYF
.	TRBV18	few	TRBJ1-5	TGTGCCAGCTCACCGGGAGGGCCTAGCAATCAGCCCCAGCATTTT	CASSPGGPSNQPQHF
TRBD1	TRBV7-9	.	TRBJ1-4	TGTGCCAGCAGCTTTTCGGGACAGGGTAGTGAAAAACTGTTTTTT	CASSFSGQGSEKLFF
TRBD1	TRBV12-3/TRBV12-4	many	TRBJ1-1	TGTGCTAGCAGCCGGGCACAGGGGACCACTGAAGCTTTCTTT	CASSRAQGTTEAFF
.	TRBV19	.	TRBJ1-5	TGTGCCAGTAGTATTTCAGTTTATAGCAATCAGCCCCAGCATTTT	CASSISVYSNQPQHF
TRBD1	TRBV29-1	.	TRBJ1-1	TGCAGCGTTGTAGTCAGGGGGGACGGCACTGAAGCTTTCTTT	CSVVVRGDGTEAFF
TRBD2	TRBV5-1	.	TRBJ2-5	TGCGCCAGCAGCTTGGCCGGACTAGCGGTCCAAGAGACCCAGTACTTC	CASSLAGLAVQETQYF
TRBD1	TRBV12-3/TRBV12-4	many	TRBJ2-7	TGTGCCAGCAGTATCCGGGACAGTTCTTACGAGCAGTACTTC	CASSIRDSSYEQYF